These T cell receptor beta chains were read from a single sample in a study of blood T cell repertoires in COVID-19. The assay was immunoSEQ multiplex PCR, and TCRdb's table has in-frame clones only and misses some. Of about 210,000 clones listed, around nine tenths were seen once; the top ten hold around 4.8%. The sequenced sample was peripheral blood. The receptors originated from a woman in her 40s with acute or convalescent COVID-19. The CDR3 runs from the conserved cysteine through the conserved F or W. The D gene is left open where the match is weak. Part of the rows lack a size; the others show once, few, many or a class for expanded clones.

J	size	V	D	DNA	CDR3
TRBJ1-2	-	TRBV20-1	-	TGCAGTCCCGTGGGGGCGGCAGGCTACACCTTC	CSPVGAAGYTF
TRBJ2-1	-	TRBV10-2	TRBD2	TGCGCCAGCAGTGATGGAGCGGGGCTCGACAATGAGCAGTTCTTC	CASSDGAGLDNEQFF
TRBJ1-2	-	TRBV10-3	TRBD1	TGTGCCATCAGTGGATCGACAGGGTTGGATGGCTACACCTTC	CAISGSTGLDGYTF
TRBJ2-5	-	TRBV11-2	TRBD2	TGTGCCAGCAGACCCCAGCGGGGGGCGGGCAACCAAGAGACCCAGTACTTC	CASRPQRGAGNQETQYF
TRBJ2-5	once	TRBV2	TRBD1	TGTGCCAGCTATGGGACAGGGGACTTCCAAGAGACCCAGTACTTC	CASYGTGDFQETQYF
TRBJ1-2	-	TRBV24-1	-	TGTGCCACCAGTGATTCGTGGGGCGCTAACTATGGCTACACCTTC	CATSDSWGANYGYTF
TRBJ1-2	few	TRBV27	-	TGTGCCAGCAGTTTAGGAATTGGACAGTCCTATGGCTACACCTTC	CASSLGIGQSYGYTF
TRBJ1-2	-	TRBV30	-	TGTGCCTGGAGTGTACCCGGGAACTATGGCTACACCTTC	CAWSVPGNYGYTF
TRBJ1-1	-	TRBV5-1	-	TGCGCCAGCAGCTTGTCTCCAGGGGATACTGAAGCTTTCTTT	CASSLSPGDTEAFF
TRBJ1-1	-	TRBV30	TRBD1	TGTGCCTGGGGGACAGGGGAACCAGCTTTCTTT	CAWGTGEPAFF
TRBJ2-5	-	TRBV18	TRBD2	TGTGCCAGCTCACCAACCGTACTAGCGGGGGGGAGAGCGGAGACCCAGTACTTC	CASSPTVLAGGRAETQYF
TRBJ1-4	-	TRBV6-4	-	TGTGCCAGCAGTGGAGGCCCTTTGAGGGTGAGGAGTGAAAAACTGTTTTTT	CASSGGPLRVRSEKLFF
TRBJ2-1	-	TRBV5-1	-	TGCGCCAGCAGCACTAATCTAGCGAGACTCTCCTACAATGAGCAGTTCTTC	CASSTNLARLSYNEQFF
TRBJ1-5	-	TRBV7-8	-	TGTGCCAGCAGCTTACCGCGGGACTATAGCAATCAGCCCCAGCATTTT	CASSLPRDYSNQPQHF
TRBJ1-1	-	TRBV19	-	TGTGCCAGTATCCGGGGGGCAGATGAAGCTTTCTTT	CASIRGADEAFF
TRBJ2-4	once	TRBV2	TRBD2	TGTGCCAGCCGGCGGGAGGCCAAAAACATTCAGTACTTC	CASRREAKNIQYF
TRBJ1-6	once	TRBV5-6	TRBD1	TGTGCCAGCAGCTTTAGGGGACAGGGAACTTCACCCCTCCACTTT	CASSFRGQGTSPLHF
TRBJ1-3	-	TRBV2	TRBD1	TGTGCCAGCAGGGACAGGGACATATATTTT	CASRDRDIYF
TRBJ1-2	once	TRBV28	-	TGTGCCAGCAGTTCTCCTCGGCTATCGCAGGGGCTTTATGGCTACACCTTC	CASSSPRLSQGLYGYTF
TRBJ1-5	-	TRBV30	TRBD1	TGTGCCTGGAGTCCACGGGACAGGCTTAACCAGCCCCAGCATTTT	CAWSPRDRLNQPQHF
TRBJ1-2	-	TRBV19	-	TGTGCCACCAGGGTGGGGGCCGGTGGCTACACCTTC	CATRVGAGGYTF
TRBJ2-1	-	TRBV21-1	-	TGTGCCAGCAGCAAACCGGGGGAGGGTTCTCCAAACAATGAGCAGTTCTTC	CASSKPGEGSPNNEQFF
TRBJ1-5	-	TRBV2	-	TGTGCCAGCAGCTCCAGTTTGGGCAATCAGCCCCAGCATTTT	CASSSSLGNQPQHF
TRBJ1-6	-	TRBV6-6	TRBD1	TGTGCCACCAGGACAGGGAATAATTCACCCCTCCACTTT	CATRTGNNSPLHF
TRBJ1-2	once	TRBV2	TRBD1	TGTGCCAGCAGTGAGCAGGGGGCTGGCTACACCTTC	CASSEQGAGYTF
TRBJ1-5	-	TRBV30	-	TGTGCCGTTACAGGGACATTGCCTCATCAGCCCCAGCATTTT	CAVTGTLPHQPQHF
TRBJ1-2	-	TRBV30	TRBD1	TGTGCCTGGAGCTATCTTACTACAGGGGGCGGCTATGGCTACACCTTC	CAWSYLTTGGGYGYTF
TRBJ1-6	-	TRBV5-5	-	TGTGCCAGCAGCTTGGCGGCAGGGACCCAGCAGGGGCCCCTCCACTTT	CASSLAAGTQQGPLHF
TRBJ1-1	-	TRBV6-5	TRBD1	TGTGCCAGCAGCGAGCAGGGGGCGAACACTGAAGCTTTCTTT	CASSEQGANTEAFF
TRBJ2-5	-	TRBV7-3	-	TGTGCCAGCAGCTTGGGGGGGCGCGCGGAGACCCAGTACTTC	CASSLGGRAETQYF
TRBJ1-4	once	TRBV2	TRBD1	TGTGCCAGAGCCAGGACAGGGGGAAATGAAAAACTGTTTTTT	CARARTGGNEKLFF
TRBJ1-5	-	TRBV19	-	TGTGCCAGTAGTACGGCGGGAGGGGGGAATCAGCCCCAGCATTTT	CASSTAGGGNQPQHF
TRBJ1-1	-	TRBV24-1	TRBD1	TGTGCCACCAGCTCGGGACAGCTGAACACTGAAGCTTTCTTT	CATSSGQLNTEAFF
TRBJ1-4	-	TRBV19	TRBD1	TGTGCCAGTAGACCCGGACAGGGTTGGGAGGTAGATGAAAAACTGTTTTTT	CASRPGQGWEVDEKLFF
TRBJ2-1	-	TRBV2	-	TGTGCCAGCACGAGGCCAAGCTACAATGAGCAGTTCTTC	CASTRPSYNEQFF
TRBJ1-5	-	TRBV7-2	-	TGTGCCAGCAGCTTAAACAGGGTGAGCAATCAGCCCCAGCATTTT	CASSLNRVSNQPQHF
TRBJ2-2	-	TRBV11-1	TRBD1	TGTGCCAGCAGCTTTTCCGGGACAGAAAACGGGGAGCTGTTTTTT	CASSFSGTENGELFF
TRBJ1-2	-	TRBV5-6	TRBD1	TGTGCCAGCAGCCCGGACCGCGGACAGGGGGACTATGGCTACACCTTC	CASSPDRGQGDYGYTF
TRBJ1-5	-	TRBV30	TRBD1	TGTGCCTGGAGTTGGGGACAGGACAATCAGCCCCAGCATTTT	CAWSWGQDNQPQHF
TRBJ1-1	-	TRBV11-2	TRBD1	TGTGCCAGCAGCTTTATTATAGCCGGGACAGTTGAAGCTTTCTTT	CASSFIIAGTVEAFF